This T cell receptor beta chain appears in the sequencing data of a study of OX40 agonist ivuxolimab in advanced cancers. Points from the study as a whole: In the 0.1-3.0 mg/kg groups, partial responders showed among the lowest expansion.

The repertoire was sequenced with immunoSEQ multiplex PCR; TCRdb's copy has only in-frame clones and lacks some. The sample holds 100,000 to 150,000 clones, approximately 90% seen once. The CDR3 spans 14 residues. V dropped 6 bases and J dropped 8 bases, with 14 bases sitting between them. Germline CDR1 is LNHDA and CDR2 is SQIVND (reference sequence). Comments on this clone: What it binds is unknown.

Here the sequenced sample was CD4+ or CD8+ T cells sorted from blood, taken in a trial of the OX40 agonist ivuxolimab. V and J are TRBV19 and TRBJ1-6; D unclear. The source is an adult with an advanced solid tumor such as melanoma, head and neck, liver or kidney cancer. The CDR3 here is CASRLGPAYSPLHF. In DNA, the CDR3 is TGTGCCAGTAGACTCGGACCTGCCTATTCACCCCTCCACTTT. Full variable domain (missing parts from reference TRBV19 and TRBJ1-6): DGGITQSPKYLFRKEGQNVTLSCEQNLNHDAMYWYRQDPGQGLRLIYYSQIVNDFQKGDIAEGYSVSREKKESFPLTVTSAQKNPTAFYLCASRLGPAYSPLHFGNGTRLTVT.